A single sample gave rise to the 21 T cell receptor beta chains below, sequenced in a study of blood T cells in healthy people across ages. A sample-barcoded 5' primer and a J-beta primer mix were used in a second PCR of about 6 to 12 cycles. TCRdb processed the 5' RACE reads anew with MiXCR; each CDR3 protein has one entry. This sample has roughly 1,100,000 distinct CDR3 sequences, with less than 25% found just once. The data also belong to a second study, concerning T cells of mothers and their children.

The sample taken for sequencing was blood. The receptors derive from a girl aged 2-10 years in good health.

The gene calls are TRBV28 and TRBJ2-1, with D tentatively TRBD2 (6 bases). CDR3 length equals 18 residues. Germline CDR1 MDHEN, CDR2 SYDVKM. V dropped 5 bases and J dropped 1 base, with 21 bases sitting between them. CDR3 nucleotide sequence: TGTGCCAGCAGTCCCTTTTATCCGGGAGATGGGTCCTACAATGAGCAGTTCTTC. This gives the protein CASSPFYPGDGSYNEQFF.

This clonotype was seen only a few times. This CDR3 is CSAHRNEQFF. DNA of the CDR3: TGCAGCGCTCACAGGAATGAGCAGTTCTTC. V gene TRBV29-1 combines with J gene TRBJ2-1; weak D call: TRBD1 (5 bases). This CDR3 has 10 amino acids. V lost 7 bases and J lost 7, with 8 bases in between. CDR1 and CDR2 (germline): SQVTM, ANQGSEA.

The chain joins TRBV9 to TRBJ2-3; TRBD2 might be the D (5 bases). The CDR3 runs 14 residues. CDR1 is SGDLS, CDR2 YYNGEE, per germline. Deletions cut 5 bases from V and 6 bases from J, with 16 bases between. The CDR3 DNA sequence: TGTGCCAGCAGGGGCACTAGAAGTGACGATACGCAGTATTTT. Translating it yields CASRGTRSDDTQYF.

The chain joins TRBV6-6 to TRBJ2-1, with 8 bases matching TRBD1. V was pared by 2 bases and J by 5 bases, with 5 bases of the junction left unmatched. Germline V CDR1 and CDR2: MNHNY, SVGAGI (reference sequence). The CDR3 extends over 15 amino acids. The CDR3 is CASSYDRGYDNEQFF. Here the CDR3 DNA reads TGTGCCAGCAGTTACGACAGGGGTTACGACAATGAGCAGTTCTTC.

This clonotype was recorded a few times. This rearrangement joins TRBV29-1 to TRBJ2-3; 11 bases line up with TRBD2. Germline V gene data show CDR1 as SQVTM and CDR2 as ANQGSEA. V lost 0 bases and J lost 6; bases outside the gene matches: 8. CDR3 length equals 16 residues. The CDR3 reads CSVEDILAGVGDTQYF. The CDR3 bases are TGCAGCGTTGAAGATATACTAGCGGGAGTTGGTGATACGCAGTATTTT.

This clonotype was counted between two and nine times. This sequence joins TRBV20-1 and TRBJ2-1, with TRBD2 identical over 11 bases. The CDR3 extends over 16 amino acids. With 6 bases clipped from V and 6 bases from J, the junction kept 13 bases outside the gene matches. Germline-derived CDR1 and CDR2 are DFQATT and SNEGSKA (reference sequence). CDR3 loop: CSARWPLAGEPNEQFF. The CDR3 nucleotides read TGCAGTGCCCGGTGGCCACTAGCGGGGGAACCCAATGAGCAGTTCTTC.

The rearrangement links TRBV5-1 to TRBJ2-7; TRBD2 matches 12 bases. This CDR3 spans 16 amino acids. V gave up 2 bases and J gave up 3 bases; unmatched junction bases: 6. The V gene's germline CDR1 is SGHRS and CDR2 YFSETQ. In nucleotides, the CDR3 is TGCGCCAGCAGCTTTCGACTAGCGGGAGAAGGCTACGAGCAGTACTTC. This codes for CASSFRLAGEGYEQYF.

The V and J genes are TRBV12-3 or TRBV12-4 and TRBJ2-1; D remains ambiguous. Deletions cut 3 bases from V and 9 bases from J, with 6 bases between. The CDR3 totals 11 residues. The CDR3 is CASSFKSEQFF. The DNA for the CDR3 is TGTGCCAGCAGTTTTAAGAGTGAGCAGTTCTTC.

This clonotype was recorded a few times. The chain joins TRBV7-2 to TRBJ2-5; perhaps TRBD2 as D (6 bases). Trimming shortened V by 7 bases and J by 5 bases, and 20 bases separated the two germline ends. The CDR3 contains 15 residues. From germline, CDR1 is SGHTA and CDR2 FQGNSA. As DNA, the CDR3 is TGTGCCAGCACCACCCTAATGGGACTGGGGGAGACCCAGTACTTC. As protein: CASTTLMGLGETQYF.

The V and J genes are TRBV27 and TRBJ2-5; 10 nucleotides agree with TRBD2. CDR1 and CDR2 (germline): MNHEY, SMNVEV (reference sequence). J lost 6 bases, V lost 7 bases, and 11 bases had no gene match. The CDR3 is 15 residues long. CDR3 coding DNA: TGTGCCAGCAATTCTCTCGGGACTAGCGCGAAGACCCAGTACTTC. This encodes CASNSLGTSAKTQYF.

CDR3 sequence (DNA): TGCGCCAGCAGCCGACCGGGACTAGCGGACCAAGAGACCCAGTACTTC. Translating gives CASSRPGLADQETQYF. The V gene is TRBV4-1, the J gene TRBJ2-5; 11 bases fit TRBD2. The CDR3 covers 16 residues. Germline V gene sequence: CDR1 MGHRA, CDR2 YSYEKL. V dropped 4 bases and J dropped 0; count of bases not matched to a gene: 4.

This sequence joins TRBV5-1 and TRBJ2-5; no definite D call. Trimming pared 3 bases from V and 5 bases from J, leaving 23 bases between. The germline gives CDR1 SGHRS, CDR2 YFSETQ. This CDR3 region has 17 residues. The CDR3 nucleotides are TGCGCCAGCAGCTCGGGCCAAGACACATTTTGGATCGAGACCCAGTACTTC. Protein sequence: CASSSGQDTFWIETQYF.

This clonotype was seen just once. The CDR3 bases are TGTGCCAGCAGTGGCTCGCTTGGGGAGCTGTTTTTT. Translating it yields CASSGSLGELFF. The rearrangement joins TRBV25-1 to TRBJ2-2; D ambiguous. The CDR3 consists of 12 residues. The germline V gene encodes CDR1 MGHDK and CDR2 SYGVNS. V lost 4 bases and J lost 8, with 8 bases in between.

The chain uses TRBV7-9 and TRBJ2-7; D gene ambiguous. V was shortened by 5 bases and J by 1 base, with 18 bases between the two germline ends. CDR1 and CDR2 from the germline V gene are SEHNR and FQNEAQ (reference sequence). The CDR3 sequence is 16 residues long. The CDR3 protein is CASSAFDSTSSYEQYF. In DNA, the CDR3 is TGTGCCAGCAGCGCCTTCGATTCGACAAGTTCCTACGAGCAGTACTTC.

The chain has TRBV28 and TRBJ2-1, with TRBD2 identical over 7 bases. This CDR3 contains 15 residues. V shed 5 bases, J shed 4 bases, and the junction held 8 bases outside the gene matches. Germline CDR1 is MDHEN and CDR2 is SYDVKM. CDR3 nucleotide sequence: TGTGCCAGCAGTCCCGCGGGAGACGTGTACAATGAGCAGTTCTTC. Its protein is CASSPAGDVYNEQFF. Full variable domain (rest looked up from reference TRBV28 and TRBJ2-1): DVKVTQSSRYLVKRTGEKVFLECVQDMDHENMFWYRQDPGLGLRLIYFSYDVKMKEKGDIPEGYSVSREKKERFSLILESASTNQTSMYLCASSPAGDVYNEQFFGPGTRLTVL.

The V gene is TRBV7-9, the J gene TRBJ2-3; D is unclear. The CDR3 covers 13 residues. V dropped 2 bases and J dropped 3 bases, with 6 bases sitting between them. CDR1 SEHNR and CDR2 FQNEAQ come from the germline V gene (reference sequence). Written as DNA, the CDR3 is TGTGCCAGCAGCTTAAAATCGACAGATACGCAGTATTTT. It encodes CASSLKSTDTQYF.

This clonotype came up a few times. The CDR3 DNA sequence: TGTGCCAGCAGTGAAGGTTGGGGATTAGGCTACAATGAGCAGTTCTTC. The encoded protein is CASSEGWGLGYNEQFF. The rearrangement links TRBV25-1 to TRBJ2-1, with D unclear. The germline V and J ends were trimmed by 2 bases and 3 bases, with 14 bases remaining between them. CDR3 length: 16 amino acids. Germline assignment: CDR1 MGHDK and CDR2 SYGVNS.

This clonotype came up a few times. This chain uses TRBV7-9 with TRBJ2-1; the D is unclear. Trimming stripped 5 bases from V and 0 bases from J, with 14 bases between. In germline, CDR1 is SEHNR, CDR2 FQNEAQ (reference sequence). This CDR3 is 16 amino acids long. CDR3 protein: CASSPPTGHSYNEQFF. For the CDR3, the DNA is TGTGCCAGCAGCCCACCCACGGGTCACTCCTACAATGAGCAGTTCTTC. The variable domain in full, with the rest retrieved from reference TRBV7-9 and TRBJ2-1, is DTGVSQNPRHKITKRGQNVTFRCDPISEHNRLYWYRQTLGQGPEFLTYFQNEAQLEKSRLLSDRFSAERPKGSFSTLEIQRTEQGDSAMYLCASSPPTGHSYNEQFFGPGTRLTVL.

This sequence joins TRBV7-9 and TRBJ1-4; D is ambiguous. V dropped 0 bases and J dropped 0 bases, with 5 bases sitting between them. The CDR3 is made up of 15 amino acids. CDR1 and CDR2 (germline): SEHNR, FQNEAQ (reference sequence). The CDR3 loop is CASSLAGPTNEKLFF. CDR3 nucleotides: TGTGCCAGCAGCTTAGCGGGTCCAACTAATGAAAAACTGTTTTTT.

The sample holds many counts of this clonotype. The chain has TRBV27 and TRBJ2-2; D is unresolved. The CDR3 is 14 residues long. Germline V CDR1 and CDR2: MNHEY, SMNVEV (reference sequence). V lost 2 bases, J lost 0 bases, and 4 bases lay in between. This CDR3 reads CASSLAANTGELFF. In DNA, the CDR3 is TGTGCCAGCAGTTTAGCGGCGAACACCGGGGAGCTGTTTTTT.

A few counts support this clonotype. The chain employs TRBV5-1 and TRBJ2-7, with TRBD1 as a possible D gene (5 bases). Germline V gene sequence: CDR1 SGHRS, CDR2 YFSETQ. The CDR3 is 13 residues long. Deletions cut 5 bases from V and 7 bases from J, with 16 bases between. The CDR3 sequence is CASSGTQGREQYF. The CDR3 nucleotides are TGCGCCAGCAGTGGTACCCAGGGCCGAGAGCAGTACTTC.